Sequencing of this TCR beta chain was carried out in a study of CD8+CD57+ T cells in acquired aplastic anemia. Study at large: Sorted CD4+ and CD8+ cells gave an average of approximately 3 ug of DNA.

Whoever was chosen for sequencing had shown CD8+CD57+ cell expansion by flow cytometry. Germline loops: CDR1 LGHNA, CDR2 YSLEER. The CDR3 is 16 residues long. V lost 0 bases and J lost 3, with 14 bases in between. Profiling that covered TCR beta VDJ and CDR3 relied on genomic DNA as its template. TCRdb called the reads again in MiXCR, with one record for every CDR3 protein. The table has 400,000 to 600,000 distinct CDR3 sequences, around 33% seen once. The TCR was taken from a human donor with aplastic anemia. The chain has TRBV4-3 and TRBJ1-2; D is unclear. Sequenced input: sorted CD4+, CD8+, or CD8+CD57+ T cells (not recorded which) from PBMCs. DNA of the CDR3: TGCGCCAGCAGCCAAGAAATTCGAGTATCCTACTATGGCTACACCTTC. It is translated as CASSQEIRVSYYGYTF.